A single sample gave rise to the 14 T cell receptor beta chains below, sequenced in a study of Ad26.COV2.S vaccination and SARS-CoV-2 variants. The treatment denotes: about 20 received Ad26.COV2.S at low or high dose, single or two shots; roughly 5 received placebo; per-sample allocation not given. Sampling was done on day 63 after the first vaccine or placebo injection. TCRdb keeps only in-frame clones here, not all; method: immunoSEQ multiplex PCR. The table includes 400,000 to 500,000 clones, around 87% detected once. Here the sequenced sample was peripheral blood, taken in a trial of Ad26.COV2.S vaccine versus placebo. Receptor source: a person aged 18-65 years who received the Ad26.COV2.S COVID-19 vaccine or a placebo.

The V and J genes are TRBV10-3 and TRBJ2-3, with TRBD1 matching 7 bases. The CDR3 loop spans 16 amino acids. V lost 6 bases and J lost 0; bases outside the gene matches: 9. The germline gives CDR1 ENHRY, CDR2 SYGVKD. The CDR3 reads CAISPDRETSTDTQYF. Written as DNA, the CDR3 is TGTGCCATCAGCCCCGACAGGGAAACTAGCACAGATACGCAGTATTTT.

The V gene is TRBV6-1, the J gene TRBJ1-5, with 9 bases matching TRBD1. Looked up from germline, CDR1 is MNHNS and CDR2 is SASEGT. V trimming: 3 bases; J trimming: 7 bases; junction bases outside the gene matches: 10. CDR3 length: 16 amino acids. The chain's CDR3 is CASSEPGTGTGQPQHF. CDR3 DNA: TGTGCCAGCAGTGAGCCAGGGACAGGGACGGGGCAGCCCCAGCATTTT.

CDR3 sequence: CASSQEDRANYGYTF. CDR3 nucleotide sequence: TGCGCCAGCAGCCAAGAAGACAGGGCAAACTATGGCTACACCTTC. The V and J genes are TRBV4-1 and TRBJ1-2; 7 bases are a match to TRBD1. In germline, CDR1 is MGHRA, CDR2 YSYEKL. With 0 bases clipped from V and 2 bases from J, the junction kept 3 bases outside the gene matches. This CDR3 contains 15 residues.

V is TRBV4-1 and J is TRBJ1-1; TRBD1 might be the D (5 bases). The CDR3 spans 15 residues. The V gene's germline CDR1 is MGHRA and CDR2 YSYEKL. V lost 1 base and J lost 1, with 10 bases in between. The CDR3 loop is CASSQAGTANTEAFF. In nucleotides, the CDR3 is TGCGCCAGCAGCCAAGCCGGGACGGCGAACACTGAAGCTTTCTTT.

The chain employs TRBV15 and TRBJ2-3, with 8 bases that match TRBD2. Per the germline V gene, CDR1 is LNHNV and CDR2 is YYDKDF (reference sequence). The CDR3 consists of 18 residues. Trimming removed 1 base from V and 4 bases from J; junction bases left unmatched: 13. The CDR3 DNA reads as TGTGCCACCAGCAGAGTTCCGGGACTAGAGACAAGTGCAGATACGCAGTATTTT. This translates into CATSRVPGLETSADTQYF.

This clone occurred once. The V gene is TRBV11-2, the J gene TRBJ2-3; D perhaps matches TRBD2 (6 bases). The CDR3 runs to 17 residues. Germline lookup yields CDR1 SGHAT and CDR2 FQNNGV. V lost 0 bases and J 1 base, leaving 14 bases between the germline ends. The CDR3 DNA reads TGTGCCAGCAGCTTAGATTGGGGAGGACGGCGCACAGATACGCAGTATTTT. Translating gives CASSLDWGGRRTDTQYF.

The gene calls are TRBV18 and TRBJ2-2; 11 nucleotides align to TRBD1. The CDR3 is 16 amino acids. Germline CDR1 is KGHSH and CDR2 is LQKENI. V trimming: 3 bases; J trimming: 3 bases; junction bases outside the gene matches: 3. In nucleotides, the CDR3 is TGTGCCAGCTCACCTCCGGGACAGGGGGACACCGGGGAGCTGTTTTTT. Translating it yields CASSPPGQGDTGELFF.

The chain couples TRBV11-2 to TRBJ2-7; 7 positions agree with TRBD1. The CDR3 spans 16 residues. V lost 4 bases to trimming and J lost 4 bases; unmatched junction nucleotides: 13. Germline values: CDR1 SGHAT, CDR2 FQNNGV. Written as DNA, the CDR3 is TGTGCCAGCAGCTCCCTAGACGGGACAGCTAAATACGAGCAGTACTTC. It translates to CASSSLDGTAKYEQYF.

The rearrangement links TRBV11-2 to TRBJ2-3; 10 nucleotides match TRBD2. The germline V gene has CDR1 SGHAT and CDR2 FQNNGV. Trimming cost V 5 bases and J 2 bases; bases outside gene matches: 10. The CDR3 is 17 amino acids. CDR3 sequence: CASSTDLAGAFTDTQYF. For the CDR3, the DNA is TGTGCCAGCAGCACCGACCTAGCGGGGGCGTTCACAGATACGCAGTATTTT.

The CDR3 protein is CASEERNKEQFF. DNA for the CDR3: TGTGCCTCCGAGGAGAGAAATAAGGAGCAGTTCTTC. The V gene is TRBV2, the J gene TRBJ2-1; no firm D call. Germline lookup yields CDR1 SNHLY and CDR2 FYNNEI. CDR3 length: 12 amino acids. The V gene lost 11 bases and the J gene lost 10 bases, with 18 bases spanning the gap.

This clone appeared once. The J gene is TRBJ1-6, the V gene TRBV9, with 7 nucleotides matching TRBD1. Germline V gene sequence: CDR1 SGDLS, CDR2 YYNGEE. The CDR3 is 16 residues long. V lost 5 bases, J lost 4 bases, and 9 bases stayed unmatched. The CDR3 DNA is TGTGCCAGCAGTGGGACAGCTATTACTTATAATTCACCCCTCCACTTT. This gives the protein CASSGTAITYNSPLHF.

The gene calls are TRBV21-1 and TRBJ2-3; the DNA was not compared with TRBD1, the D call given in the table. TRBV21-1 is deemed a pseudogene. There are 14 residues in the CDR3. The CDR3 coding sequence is TGTGCCAGCAGCAAAGGGGGCCTCACAGATACGCAGTATTTT. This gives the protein CASSKGGLTDTQYF.

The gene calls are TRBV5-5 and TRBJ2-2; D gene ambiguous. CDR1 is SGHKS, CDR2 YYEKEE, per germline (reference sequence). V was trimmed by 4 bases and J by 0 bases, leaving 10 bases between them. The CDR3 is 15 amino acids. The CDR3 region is CASSLGPANTGELFF. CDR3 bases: TGTGCCAGCAGCCTGGGCCCCGCGAACACCGGGGAGCTGTTTTTT.

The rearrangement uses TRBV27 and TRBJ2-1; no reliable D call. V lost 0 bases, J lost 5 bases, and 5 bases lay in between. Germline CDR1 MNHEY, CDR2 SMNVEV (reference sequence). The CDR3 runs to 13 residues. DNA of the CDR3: TGTGCCAGCAGTTTATCCTTAAACAATGAGCAGTTCTTC. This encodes CASSLSLNNEQFF.